This TCR beta chain was identified during a study of Graves' ophthalmopathy and Graves' hyperthyroidism. Amplifying from RNA transcripts, the study obtained TCR beta CDR3 regions. Second-round multiplex PCR came after a first-round RT-PCR that employed HTBI primers. TCRdb redid the calling of the multiplex PCR reads with MiXCR, one entry per CDR3 protein. The sample shows a few hundred thousand distinct CDR3 sequences, under 45% of them seen only once. The CDR3 has 10 residues. Trimming took off 6 bases at V and 6 bases at J, with 9 bases between the two ends. Per germline, CDR1 SQVTM and CDR2 ANQGSEA.

The source material was peripheral blood or thyroid tissue (not recorded which). The chain employs TRBV29-1 and TRBJ2-7; D is possibly TRBD1 (6 bases). This receptor was taken from an adult man with Graves' hyperthyroidism. In DNA form, the CDR3 reads TGCAGCGTGGGGACATTCGAGCAGTACTTC. It translates to CSVGTFEQYF.